The rows below give T cell receptor beta chains drawn from one sample of a study of T cell clones after liver transplantation. Sequenced by immunoSEQ multiplex PCR; TCRdb stores in-frame clones only, minus some. Here the sample spans 55,000 to 75,000 clones, around two thirds being singletons. The sequencing here drew on CD4+ T cells from blood, taken at the approximately 15-month timepoint. All receptors come from a human patient who received a liver transplant. Some T cells may be the graft donor's. Each CDR3 is given with its conserved first and last residue. The order of the fields is clone size, J gene, V gene, D gene, CDR3 DNA, CDR3 protein. A D gene is named only where the DNA matches it firmly. The listing skips clone size in some rows; elsewhere it reads once, few, many or a size class.

>NA|TRBJ2-1|TRBV6-1|NA
TGTGCCAGCAGTGAAGCAGGACTTCTTGAGCAGTTCTTC
CASSEAGLLEQFF
>NA|TRBJ1-5|TRBV6-5|TRBD1
TGTGCCAGCAGCTCACAGGGGGCAGGGCAGCCCCAGCATTTT
CASSSQGAGQPQHF
>once|TRBJ2-2|TRBV19|NA
TGTGCCAGTAGTACCGAGCAGGGGACCGGGGAGCTGTTTTTT
CASSTEQGTGELFF
>NA|TRBJ1-4|TRBV6-1|NA
TGTGCCAGCGAAGGGTACGGGAACGAAAAACTGTTTTTT
CASEGYGNEKLFF
>once|TRBJ1-5|TRBV28|TRBD1
TGTGCCAGCAGTTTCCTGGACAGGGCTAGCAATCAGCCCCAGCATTTT
CASSFLDRASNQPQHF
>few|TRBJ2-2|TRBV14|NA
TGTGCCAGCAGCCAAGGGGGGGCTGGCACCGGGGAGCTGTTTTTT
CASSQGGAGTGELFF
>NA|TRBJ2-1|TRBV14|TRBD1
TGTGCCAGCAGCCCCACAGGGGGCGCCGGGAATGAGCAGTTCTTC
CASSPTGGAGNEQFF
>NA|TRBJ1-2|TRBV21-1|NA
TGTGCCAGCAGCTCCGGGGGCCACTATGGCTACACCTTC
CASSSGGHYGYTF
>NA|TRBJ2-6|TRBV5-1|NA
TGCGCCAGCAGCGAGGACAAGGTGGCTGGGGCCAACGTCCTGACTTTC
CASSEDKVAGANVLTF
>NA|TRBJ1-6|TRBV27|TRBD1
TGTGCCAGCAGTTTATTCCACGGACAGGGTAATAATTCACCCCTCCACTTT
CASSLFHGQGNNSPLHF
>NA|TRBJ2-7|TRBV11-1|NA
TGTGCCAGCAGCGTCGTGATGGGTGGTGAGCAGTACTTC
CASSVVMGGEQYF
>NA|TRBJ1-5|TRBV7-8|NA
TGTGCCAGCAGCGCAAGGTGGGGAAAAGATCAGCCCCAGCATTTT
CASSARWGKDQPQHF
>NA|TRBJ2-2|TRBV6-5|TRBD1
TGTGCCAGCACCTGGACAGGGTATAGCACCGGGGAGCTGTTTTTT
CASTWTGYSTGELFF
>NA|TRBJ1-2|TRBV7-2|TRBD1
TGTGCCAGCAGCTTATGGACAGGGGCCGGTGGCTACACCTTC
CASSLWTGAGGYTF
>NA|TRBJ2-3|TRBV28|TRBD2
TGTGCCAGCAGTTCACCGGCGACTAGCGCGAACACAGATACGCAGTATTTT
CASSSPATSANTDTQYF
>NA|TRBJ2-3|TRBV9|NA
TGTGCCAGCTCCCGTCTTAGCGGTTCTGCAGATACGCAGTATTTT
CASSRLSGSADTQYF
>few|TRBJ1-4|TRBV28|NA
TGTGCCAGCAGTTTATGGACAAGAGGTAATGAAAAACTGTTTTTT
CASSLWTRGNEKLFF
>NA|TRBJ2-6|TRBV28|NA
TGTGCCAGCAGCCCCACCAAGGGGGCTGGGGCCAACGTCCTGACTTTC
CASSPTKGAGANVLTF
>NA|TRBJ2-3|TRBV19|TRBD1
TGTGCCAGTAGTACCGGACAGGGCACAGATACGCAGTATTTT
CASSTGQGTDTQYF
>few|TRBJ2-5|TRBV30|TRBD1
TGTGCCTGGGACAGGGCCCAGACCCAGTACTTC
CAWDRAQTQYF
>NA|TRBJ2-5|TRBV14|NA
TGTGCCAGCAGCCAAGTTATGTACCAAGAGACCCAGTACTTC
CASSQVMYQETQYF
>NA|TRBJ1-1|TRBV7-2|NA
TGTGCCAGCAGAAGGAGGGAAACTGAAGCTTTCTTT
CASRRRETEAFF